This T cell receptor beta chain derives from a study of T cells in localized non-small cell lung cancer. The protocol was immunoSEQ multiplex PCR, while the TCRdb copy is restricted to in-frame clones and leaves out a portion. In the table there are around 16,000 clones, approximately 80% of which are singletons. Regarding the study as a whole: Median approximately 50 top-100 tumor clones were shared with paired adjacent lung. Elevated circulating T cell density in blood was associated with longer overall survival. Uninvolved adjacent lung showed higher T cell clonality than tumor.

As regards this clone: The antigen is unknown.

Between the trimmed V and J ends, which lost 2 bases and 2 bases, there was a span of 22 bases. The germline CDR1 and CDR2 sequences are MNHNS and SASEGT. This CDR3 is 19 amino acids long. Sequencing used peripheral blood, obtained before any cancer treatment. V gene TRBV6-1 combines with J gene TRBJ1-3; D not certain. This clonotype was obtained from a male donor at least 60 years old with stage I lung adenocarcinoma. DNA for the CDR3: TGTGCCAGCAGTGAAACCAGTCTGAGTGGGCTTAGGGCTGGAAACACCATATATTTT. Residues: CASSETSLSGLRAGNTIYF.